The following is a T cell receptor (beta chain) sequence with its context. The CDR3 length is 14 residues. After removal of 4 bases from V and 8 bases from J, the junction contained 8 bases not matched to a gene. From germline, CDR1 is MGHDK and CDR2 SYGVNS. Using constant-segment primers, 5'RACE produced TCR alpha and TCR beta cDNA libraries carrying sample barcodes and UMIs. In TCRdb, the 5' RACE reads were re-called with MiXCR into one record per CDR3 protein. The data show around 250,000 distinct CDR3 sequences, about 16% seen once. These data come from a study of T-cell memory formation after mild COVID-19.

This clonotype was obtained from a man younger than 35 who had mild COVID-19 (a few samples of this study predate the infection). Cell type and time point are not known. This chain connects TRBV25-1 to TRBJ2-4; 7 bases agree with TRBD1. Sequenced: PBMCs or a T cell subset sorted from them (not recorded which). The CDR3 DNA follows: TGTGCCAGCAGTGCCGGGACAGAAAGAGACATTCAGTACTTC. It codes for CASSAGTERDIQYF.